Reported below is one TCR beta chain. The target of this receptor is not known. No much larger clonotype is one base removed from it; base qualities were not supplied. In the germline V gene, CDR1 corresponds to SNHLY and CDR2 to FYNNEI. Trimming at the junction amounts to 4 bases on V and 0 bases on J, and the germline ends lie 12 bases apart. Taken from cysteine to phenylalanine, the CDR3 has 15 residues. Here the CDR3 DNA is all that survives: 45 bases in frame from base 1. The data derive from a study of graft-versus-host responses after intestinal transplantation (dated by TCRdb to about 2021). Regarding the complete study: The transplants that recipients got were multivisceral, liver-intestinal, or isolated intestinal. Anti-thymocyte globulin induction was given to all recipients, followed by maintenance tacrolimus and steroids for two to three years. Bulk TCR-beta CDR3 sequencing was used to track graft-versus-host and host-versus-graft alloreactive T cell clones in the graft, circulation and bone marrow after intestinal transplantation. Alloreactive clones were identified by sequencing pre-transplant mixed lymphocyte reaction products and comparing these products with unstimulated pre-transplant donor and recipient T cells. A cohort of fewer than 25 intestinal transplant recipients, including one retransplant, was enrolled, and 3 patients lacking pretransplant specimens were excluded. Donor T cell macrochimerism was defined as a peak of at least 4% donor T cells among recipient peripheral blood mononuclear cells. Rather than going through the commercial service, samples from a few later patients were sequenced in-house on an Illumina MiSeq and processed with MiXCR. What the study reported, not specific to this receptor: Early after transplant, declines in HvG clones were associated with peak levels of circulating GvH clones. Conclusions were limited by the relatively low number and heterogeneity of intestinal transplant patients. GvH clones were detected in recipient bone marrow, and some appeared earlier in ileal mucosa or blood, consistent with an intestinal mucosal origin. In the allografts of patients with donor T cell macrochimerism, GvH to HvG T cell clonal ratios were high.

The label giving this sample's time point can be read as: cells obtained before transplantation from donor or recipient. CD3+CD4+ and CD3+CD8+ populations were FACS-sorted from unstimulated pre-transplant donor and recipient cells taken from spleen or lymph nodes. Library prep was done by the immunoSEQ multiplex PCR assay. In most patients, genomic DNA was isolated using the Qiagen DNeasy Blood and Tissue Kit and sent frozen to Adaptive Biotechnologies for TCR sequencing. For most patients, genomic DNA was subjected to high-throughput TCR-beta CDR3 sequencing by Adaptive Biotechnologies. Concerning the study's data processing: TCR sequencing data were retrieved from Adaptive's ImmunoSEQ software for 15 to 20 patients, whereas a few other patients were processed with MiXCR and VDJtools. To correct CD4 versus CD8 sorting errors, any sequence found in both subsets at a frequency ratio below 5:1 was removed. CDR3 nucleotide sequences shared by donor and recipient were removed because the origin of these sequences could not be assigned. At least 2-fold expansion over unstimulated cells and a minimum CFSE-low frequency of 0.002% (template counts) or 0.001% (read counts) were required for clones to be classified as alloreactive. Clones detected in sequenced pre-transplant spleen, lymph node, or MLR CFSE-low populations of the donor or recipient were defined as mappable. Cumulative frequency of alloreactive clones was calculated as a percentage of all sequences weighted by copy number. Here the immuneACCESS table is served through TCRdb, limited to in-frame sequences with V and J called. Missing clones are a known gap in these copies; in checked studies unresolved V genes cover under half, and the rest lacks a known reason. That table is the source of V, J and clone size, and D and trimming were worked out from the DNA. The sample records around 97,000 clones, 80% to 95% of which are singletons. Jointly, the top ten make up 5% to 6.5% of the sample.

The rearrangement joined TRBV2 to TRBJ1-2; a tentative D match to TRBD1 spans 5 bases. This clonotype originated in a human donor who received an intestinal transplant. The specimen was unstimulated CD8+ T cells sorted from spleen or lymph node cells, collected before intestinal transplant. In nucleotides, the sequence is TGTGCCAGCAGTGCATCCGGGACCCCTAACTATGGCTACACCTTC. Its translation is CASSASGTPNYGYTF.